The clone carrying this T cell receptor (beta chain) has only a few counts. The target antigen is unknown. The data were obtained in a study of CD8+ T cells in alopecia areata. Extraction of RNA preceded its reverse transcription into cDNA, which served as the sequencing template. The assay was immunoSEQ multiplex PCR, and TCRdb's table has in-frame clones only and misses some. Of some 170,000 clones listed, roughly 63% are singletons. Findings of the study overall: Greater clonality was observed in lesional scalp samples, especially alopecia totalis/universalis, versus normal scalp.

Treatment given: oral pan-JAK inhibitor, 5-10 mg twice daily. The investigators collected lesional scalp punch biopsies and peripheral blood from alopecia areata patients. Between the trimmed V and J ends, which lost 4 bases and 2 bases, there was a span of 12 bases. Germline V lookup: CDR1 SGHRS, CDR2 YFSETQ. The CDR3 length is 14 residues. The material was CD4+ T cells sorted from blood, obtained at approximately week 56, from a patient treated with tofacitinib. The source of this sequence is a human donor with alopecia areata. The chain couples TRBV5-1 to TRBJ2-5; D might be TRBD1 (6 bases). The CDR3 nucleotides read TGCGCCAGCAGCCTGACAGGAGCACAAGAGACCCAGTACTTC. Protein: CASSLTGAQETQYF.